The T cell receptor (beta chain) under discussion was sequenced for a study of CD8 T cells in Susac syndrome. Isolation of CD8+ and CD4+ T cells was performed negatively, whereas enrichment of TEMRA cells was done by FACS. With random hexamers, reverse transcription was performed on about 0.5 to 1 ug of RNA. TCRdb re-analysed the immunoSEQ multiplex PCR reads in MiXCR, keeping a single row per CDR3 protein. The sample carries about 200,000 distinct CDR3 sequences, 90% to 95% recorded once. This TCR derives from a human donor with Susac syndrome. The sample taken for sequencing was CD4+ T cells from PBMCs.

The CDR3 nucleotides read TGCAGCGTTGAAACCGGACCCGCCCGGCGAGCTTTCTTT. It is translated as CSVETGPARRAFF. The rearrangement uses TRBV29-1 and TRBJ1-1; D remains ambiguous. CDR3 length: 13 residues. V was pared by 2 bases and J by 10 bases, with 17 bases between. Per the germline V gene, CDR1 is SQVTM and CDR2 is ANQGSEA.